A single sample is the source of the 14 T cell receptor beta chains below, sequenced in a study of shared clonotypes between healthy human individuals. The protocol was immunoSEQ multiplex PCR, while the TCRdb copy is restricted to in-frame clones and leaves out a portion. In the table there are approximately 480,000 clones, about three quarters of which are singletons. Sequencing was carried out using PBMCs. The receptors stem from a woman aged 40 to 49 in good health. Some clones in this sample may be carry-over from other donors' samples.

For the CDR3, the DNA is TGTGCCAGCAGGGGAGGGGTTTTTGGCTACACCTTC. Translating gives CASRGGVFGYTF. The rearrangement uses TRBV2 and TRBJ1-2; TRBD1 is a possible D gene (5 bases). CDR1 is SNHLY and CDR2 is FYNNEI in the germline V gene. CDR3 length: 12 residues. The V end was cut by 6 bases, the J end by 7 bases, with 12 bases between. Full variable domain (outside the CDR3, taken from reference TRBV2 and TRBJ1-2): EPEVTQTPSHQVTQMGQEVILRCVPISNHLYFYWYRQILGQKVEFLVSFYNNEISEKSEIFDDQFSVERPDGSNFTLKIRSTKLEDSAMYFCASRGGVFGYTFGSGTRLTVV.

CDR3 in amino acids: CASSYSGVQAREEAFF. The CDR3 nucleotides read TGTGCCAGCAGTTACTCTGGGGTCCAGGCTCGGGAGGAAGCTTTCTTT. The gene calls are TRBV6-5 and TRBJ1-1; D gene unclear. V was clipped by 0 bases and J by 8 bases, with 19 bases between them. Germline CDR1 and CDR2: MNHEY and SVGAGI. CDR3 length equals 16 residues.

With respect to this clone: Distinct nucleotide sequences in the sample also encode this CDR3. V gene TRBV5-1 combines with J gene TRBJ2-3; the D call may be TRBD1 or TRBD2 (5 bases each). CDR1 and CDR2 from the germline V gene are SGHRS and YFSETQ. Trimming cost V 1 base and J 2 bases, with 11 bases left between them. The CDR3 has 15 amino acids. This CDR3 is CASSLRDGSTDTQYF. As DNA, the CDR3 is TGCGCCAGCAGCTTGCGGGACGGCTCCACAGATACGCAGTATTTT. The variable domain in full, with the rest retrieved from reference TRBV5-1 and TRBJ2-3, is KAGVTQTPRYLIKTRGQQVTLSCSPISGHRSVSWYQQTPGQGLQFLFEYFSETQRNKGNFPGRFSGRQFSNSRSEMNVSTLELGDSALYLCASSLRDGSTDTQYFGPGTRLTVL.

V and J are TRBV4-2 and TRBJ2-5, with D unresolved. In germline, CDR1 is LGHNA, CDR2 YNFKEQ. The V end was cut by 1 base, the J end by 3 bases, with 9 bases between. CDR3 length equals 14 residues. The CDR3 DNA reads TGTGCCAGCAGCCAAGTGAACGCGGAAGAGACCCAGTACTTC. This codes for CASSQVNAEETQYF.

The count of this clone is one. The rearrangement links TRBV7-2 to TRBJ1-2; no clear D. The CDR3 length is 15 residues. V lost 1 base and J 4 bases, leaving 13 bases between the germline ends. The germline V gene has CDR1 SGHTA and CDR2 FQGNSA. CDR3 loop: CASSLVSASGYGYTF. The CDR3, as DNA: TGTGCCAGCAGCTTAGTGTCGGCGAGCGGCTATGGCTACACCTTC. Full variable domain (outside the CDR3, taken from reference TRBV7-2 and TRBJ1-2): GAGVSQSPSNKVTEKGKDVELRCDPISGHTALYWYRQSLGQGLEFLIYFQGNSAPDKSGLPSDRFSAERTGGSVSTLTIQRTQQEDSAVYLCASSLVSASGYGYTFGSGTRLTVV.

In its sample, this clone was seen once. V and J are TRBV7-9 and TRBJ1-1; D is unresolved. CDR3 size: 14 residues. Trimming shortened V by 2 bases and J by 5 bases, and 12 bases separated the two germline ends. Germline V gene sequence: CDR1 SEHNR, CDR2 FQNEAQ (reference sequence). In nucleotides, the CDR3 is TGTGCCAGCAGCTTAAGTACCGGCAGGACTGAAGCTTTCTTT. Translating it yields CASSLSTGRTEAFF. The whole variable domain, filled in from reference TRBV7-9 and TRBJ1-1, reads DTGVSQNPRHKITKRGQNVTFRCDPISEHNRLYWYRQTLGQGPEFLTYFQNEAQLEKSRLLSDRFSAERPKGSFSTLEIQRTEQGDSAMYLCASSLSTGRTEAFFGQGTRLTVV.

This clone was seen only once. This rearrangement joins TRBV9 to TRBJ2-3; 12 nucleotides align to TRBD2. V lost 4 bases to trimming and J lost 4 bases; unmatched junction nucleotides: 4. Germline CDR1 SGDLS, CDR2 YYNGEE. The CDR3 has 15 residues. CDR3 residues: CASSRLAGVADTQYF. In DNA form, the CDR3 reads TGTGCCAGCAGCCGACTAGCGGGAGTGGCAGATACGCAGTATTTT. The variable domain in full, with the rest retrieved from reference TRBV9 and TRBJ2-3, is DSGVTQTPKHLITATGQRVTLRCSPRSGDLSVYWYQQSLDQGLQFLIQYYNGEERAKGNILERFSAQQFPDLHSELNLSSLELGDSALYFCASSRLAGVADTQYFGPGTRLTVL.

This clone is a singleton in its sample. The chain couples TRBV6-5 to TRBJ1-6, with 10 bases fitting TRBD1. The germline V gene has CDR1 MNHEY and CDR2 SVGAGI. V shed 6 bases, J shed 6 bases, and the junction held 5 bases outside the gene matches. This CDR3 is built from 15 residues. The CDR3 DNA is TGTGCCAGCAGAATCGGACAGGGGGGTAATTCACCCCTCCACTTT. It yields the protein CASRIGQGGNSPLHF.

The CDR3 DNA is TGTGCCAGCAGCCCTCTCCCCAGCGGGTGGACCCAAGAGACCCAGTACTTC. It codes for CASSPLPSGWTQETQYF. The V gene is TRBV7-9, the J gene TRBJ2-5, with D perhaps TRBD2 (6 bases). This CDR3 spans 17 amino acids. The V end lost 5 bases, the J end lost 1 base, and 20 bases lay between the germline ends. The germline V gene has CDR1 SEHNR and CDR2 FQNEAQ (reference sequence).

The sample holds many counts of this clone. V usage is TRBV28 and J usage is TRBJ2-3; D gene unclear. Germline V gene lookup returns CDR1 MDHEN and CDR2 SYDVKM. The CDR3 contains 15 residues. Trimming cost V 8 bases and J 3 bases, with 18 bases left between them. CDR3 protein: CASSSASFETDTQYF. DNA of the CDR3: TGTGCCAGCTCTTCGGCTAGTTTCGAGACAGATACGCAGTATTTT.

Concerning this clone: This same CDR3 is encoded by further DNA sequences in the sample. The rearrangement uses TRBV6-6 and TRBJ2-2; D tentatively fits TRBD1 or TRBD2 (5 bases each). V was shortened by 7 bases and J by 2 bases, with 14 bases between the two germline ends. CDR1 is MNHNY and CDR2 is SVGAGI in the germline V gene (reference sequence). The CDR3 consists of 15 residues. This CDR3 reads CASNRDGINTGELFF. As DNA, the CDR3 is TGTGCCAGCAATCGGGACGGGATTAACACCGGGGAGCTGTTTTTT.

At least ten counts were recorded for this clone. At one of its ends the junction is not consistent with the germline gene, which may arise from a read error. The J gene is TRBJ2-7, the V gene TRBV5-4; the D gene is possibly TRBD2 (6 bases). The CDR3 sequence is 16 residues long. The V gene's germline CDR1 is SGHNT and CDR2 YYREEE (reference sequence). CDR3 sequence reads: CASSQGLSGLRAEQYF. CDR3 nucleotide sequence: TGCGCCAGCAGCCAGGGATTATCGGGACTCCGGGCCGAGCAGTACTTC.

J is TRBJ1-1 and V is TRBV7-8, with 7 positions matching TRBD1. Germline assignment: CDR1 SGHVS and CDR2 FQNEAQ. This CDR3 contains 16 residues. The trim removed 2 bases at V and 11 bases at J, leaving 17 bases unmatched. The CDR3 nucleotides read TGTGCCAGCAGCTTAACCGGATCTAGGGGGCGTTTGGTTGCTTTCTTT. Its translation: CASSLTGSRGRLVAFF.

This rearrangement joins TRBV7-9 to TRBJ2-1, with a tentative D call TRBD2 (5 bases). Germline assignment: CDR1 SEHNR and CDR2 FQNEAQ (reference sequence). The ends were cut back, 0 bases at V and 7 bases at J, with 7 bases in the middle. The CDR3 runs to 13 residues. Written as DNA, the CDR3 is TGTGCCAGCAGCTTAGCCGAGCGGAATGAGCAGTTCTTC. As protein: CASSLAERNEQFF. The whole variable domain, remainder taken from reference TRBV7-9 and TRBJ2-1, is DTGVSQNPRHKITKRGQNVTFRCDPISEHNRLYWYRQTLGQGPEFLTYFQNEAQLEKSRLLSDRFSAERPKGSFSTLEIQRTEQGDSAMYLCASSLAERNEQFFGPGTRLTVL.